A selection of T cell receptor beta chains follows, all from one sample in a study of T cells in localized non-small cell lung cancer. Assay: immunoSEQ multiplex PCR; the TCRdb copy retains only in-frame clones and omits some. This table has about 19,000 clones, under 95% appearing once. The sample in question was peripheral blood, obtained before any cancer treatment. The receptors were gathered from a male donor at least 60 years old with stage I squamous cell lung carcinoma. Both conserved end residues are trimmed from each CDR3. A D gene is named only where the DNA matches it firmly.

CDR3 protein: ASKGMDRTIFLSPLH
D gene: TRBD1
V gene: TRBV28

CDR3 protein: ASSPGTGYGYT
D gene: TRBD1
V gene: TRBV27

CDR3 protein: ASSQGGYTEAF
D gene: NA
V gene: TRBV4-1

CDR3 protein: ASRPSRGEYGYT
D gene: TRBD1
V gene: TRBV7-9

CDR3 protein: ASSLSGAEEKLF
D gene: NA
V gene: TRBV28

CDR3 protein: ASSFWGRVQETQY
D gene: TRBD2
V gene: TRBV7-8

CDR3 protein: ASSLSPSGEKLF
D gene: NA
V gene: TRBV27

CDR3 protein: ASSALRSLNEQY
D gene: NA
V gene: TRBV11-2

CDR3 protein: ASSLWVRGGEDTQY
D gene: TRBD2
V gene: TRBV5-6

CDR3 protein: ASGPSGAGNEKLF
D gene: NA
V gene: TRBV5-1

CDR3 protein: ASSLAGSPYNEQF
D gene: TRBD2
V gene: TRBV6-5

CDR3 protein: ASTSHGGAEQY
D gene: TRBD2
V gene: TRBV28

CDR3 protein: ASSEMGSGAYGYT
D gene: NA
V gene: TRBV2

CDR3 protein: ASSPRRLAGGGSNEQF
D gene: TRBD2
V gene: TRBV18

CDR3 protein: ASSLKRDEAF
D gene: NA
V gene: TRBV18

CDR3 protein: ASSEVTLGGSDSNQPQH
D gene: NA
V gene: TRBV6-1

CDR3 protein: ATSWAGSSYNEQF
D gene: NA
V gene: TRBV27

CDR3 protein: ASRLNGWRVQETQY
D gene: NA
V gene: TRBV2

CDR3 protein: ASKWGRDSSGYT
D gene: NA
V gene: TRBV19

CDR3 protein: AWGPFTGPQH
D gene: NA
V gene: TRBV30

CDR3 protein: ASSHPGLAGVGEQF
D gene: TRBD2
V gene: TRBV6-4

CDR3 protein: ASSPPRGEETQY
D gene: NA
V gene: TRBV18

CDR3 protein: ASSLVGRGSGELF
D gene: NA
V gene: TRBV5-6

CDR3 protein: ASSFPGSSTEAF
D gene: NA
V gene: TRBV5-1

CDR3 protein: ASSFRQSPFGTEAF
D gene: NA
V gene: TRBV7-8

CDR3 protein: ASSPSYEQY
D gene: NA
V gene: TRBV6-6

CDR3 protein: ASSRTGHSNQPQH
D gene: TRBD1
V gene: TRBV19

CDR3 protein: ASSLGGGLEQY
D gene: NA
V gene: TRBV13

CDR3 protein: ASSLLGTNTGELF
D gene: NA
V gene: TRBV7-2

CDR3 protein: ASKYSGPRGEQY
D gene: NA
V gene: TRBV7-2

CDR3 protein: AWSVGILSYNSPLH
D gene: NA
V gene: TRBV30

CDR3 protein: SVDGTSGTSSYNEQF
D gene: TRBD2
V gene: TRBV29-1

CDR3 protein: ASSLLGTGSETQY
D gene: TRBD1
V gene: TRBV7-9

CDR3 protein: ASSRTSGSVITDTQY
D gene: TRBD2
V gene: TRBV28

CDR3 protein: SVDGTSGHSYEQY
D gene: TRBD2
V gene: TRBV29-1

CDR3 protein: ATSRGQGDRGNQPQH
D gene: TRBD1
V gene: TRBV15

CDR3 protein: SVAGDRENTEAF
D gene: TRBD1
V gene: TRBV29-1

CDR3 protein: ASSKAGLGDTQY
D gene: TRBD2
V gene: TRBV7-2

CDR3 protein: AWTTGVGGFYNSPLH
D gene: TRBD1
V gene: TRBV30

CDR3 protein: SATREGLQY
D gene: TRBD2
V gene: TRBV20-1

CDR3 protein: ASSGGEDYGYT
D gene: NA
V gene: TRBV9

CDR3 protein: ASSRTGNQPQH
D gene: TRBD1
V gene: TRBV9

CDR3 protein: ASSTGGNSPLH
D gene: TRBD1
V gene: TRBV10-1

CDR3 protein: AIREGLTAEKIQY
D gene: NA
V gene: TRBV10-3

CDR3 protein: ASSQYRDGPYEQY
D gene: NA
V gene: TRBV4-3

CDR3 protein: ASSPPWDPPNLYNEQF
D gene: NA
V gene: TRBV7-7

CDR3 protein: ASSLVVELSTDTQY
D gene: NA
V gene: TRBV11-2

CDR3 protein: ASTWDSVTDTQY
D gene: TRBD1
V gene: TRBV2

CDR3 protein: ASRGTISGYT
D gene: NA
V gene: TRBV28

CDR3 protein: ASTYGGPGSPLH
D gene: NA
V gene: TRBV27

CDR3 protein: ATSGMTGPAREQF
D gene: NA
V gene: TRBV15